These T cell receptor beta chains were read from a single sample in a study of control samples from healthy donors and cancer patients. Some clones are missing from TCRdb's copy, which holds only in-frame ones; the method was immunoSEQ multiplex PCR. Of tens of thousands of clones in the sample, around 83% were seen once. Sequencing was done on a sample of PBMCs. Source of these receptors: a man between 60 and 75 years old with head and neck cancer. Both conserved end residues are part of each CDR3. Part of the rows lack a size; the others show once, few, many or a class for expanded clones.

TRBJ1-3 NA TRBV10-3 CAISRQGTTGNTIYF
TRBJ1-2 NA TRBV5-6 CASSRDRASYGYTF
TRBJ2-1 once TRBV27 CARRREQFF
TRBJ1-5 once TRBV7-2 CASSLTGTRGNQPQHF
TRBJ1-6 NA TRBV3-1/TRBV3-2 CASTPRQGAHYNSPLHF
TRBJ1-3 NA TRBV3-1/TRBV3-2 CASSLYPGNTIYF
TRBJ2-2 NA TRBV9 CASRAGGNTGELFF
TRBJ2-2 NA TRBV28 CASSRDRDFPGELFF
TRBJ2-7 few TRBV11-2 CASSLAGVYEQYF
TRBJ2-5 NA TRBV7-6 CASSVGQVQETQYF
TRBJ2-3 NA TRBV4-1 CASSQESVGDTQYF
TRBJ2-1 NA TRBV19 CASSRIDRAGYNEQFF
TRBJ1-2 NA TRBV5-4 CASSPTSTVGYTF
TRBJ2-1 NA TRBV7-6 CASSSSLMGSSYNEQFF
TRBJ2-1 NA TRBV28 CASSLVGSYNEQFF
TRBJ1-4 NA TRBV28 CASSPPPGQGVEKLFF
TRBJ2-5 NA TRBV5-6 CASSFVASQETQYF
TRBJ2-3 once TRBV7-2 CASSLARQRSTDTQYF
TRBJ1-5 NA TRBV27 CASSQQGFSNQPQHF
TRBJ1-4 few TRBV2 CASSASAYNEKLFF
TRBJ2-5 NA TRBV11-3 CASSLEETQYF
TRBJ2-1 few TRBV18 CASSPQGGGFNEQFF
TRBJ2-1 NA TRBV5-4 CASSVPGLASINEQFF